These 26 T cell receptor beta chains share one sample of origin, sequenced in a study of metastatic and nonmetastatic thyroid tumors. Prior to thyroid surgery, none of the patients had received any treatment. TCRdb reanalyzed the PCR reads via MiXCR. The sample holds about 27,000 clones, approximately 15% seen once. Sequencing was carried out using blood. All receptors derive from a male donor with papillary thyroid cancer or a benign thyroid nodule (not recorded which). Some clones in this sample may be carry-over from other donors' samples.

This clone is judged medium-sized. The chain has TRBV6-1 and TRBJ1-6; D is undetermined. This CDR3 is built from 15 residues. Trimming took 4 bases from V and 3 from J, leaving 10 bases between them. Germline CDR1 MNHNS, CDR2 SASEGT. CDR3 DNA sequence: TGTGCCAGCAGTGCCGGACCTGGCTATAATTCACCCCTCCACTTT. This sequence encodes CASSAGPGYNSPLHF.

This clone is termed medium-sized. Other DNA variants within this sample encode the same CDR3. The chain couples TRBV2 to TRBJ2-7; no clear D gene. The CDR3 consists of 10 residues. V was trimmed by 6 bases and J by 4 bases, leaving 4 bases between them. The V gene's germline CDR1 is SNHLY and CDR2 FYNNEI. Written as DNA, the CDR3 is TGTGCCAGCAGGCAATACGAGCAGTACTTC. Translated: CASRQYEQYF.

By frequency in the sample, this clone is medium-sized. CDR3 sequence: CASSYRGGANVLTF. The CDR3, as DNA: TGTGCCAGCAGTTACAGGGGTGGGGCCAACGTCCTGACTTTC. The V call is TRBV6-2 or TRBV6-3, the J call TRBJ2-6; D possibly corresponds to TRBD1 (5 bases). Trimming pared 2 bases from V and 3 bases from J, leaving 5 bases between. The CDR3 has 14 residues. Germline CDR1 is MNHEY and CDR2 is SVGEGT.

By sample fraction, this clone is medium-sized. This CDR3 reads CASSLSVGGQGAGEQFF. The DNA of the CDR3 is TGCGCCAGCAGCTTGTCCGTTGGGGGACAGGGGGCGGGAGAGCAGTTCTTC. The chain has TRBV5-1 and TRBJ2-1; 12 bases map to TRBD1. Germline V lookup: CDR1 SGHRS, CDR2 YFSETQ. Trimming removed 1 base from V and 10 bases from J; junction bases left unmatched: 12. The CDR3 loop spans 17 amino acids.

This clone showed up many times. CDR3 amino acids: CASSLSRDYYTGELFF. DNA of the CDR3: TGTGCCAGCAGCTTATCCCGGGACTATTACACCGGGGAGCTGTTTTTT. The rearrangement links TRBV11-2 to TRBJ2-2; 7 bases align to TRBD2. This CDR3 comprises 16 residues. V trimming: 2 bases; J trimming: 3 bases; junction bases outside the gene matches: 6. CDR1 SGHAT and CDR2 FQNNGV come from the germline V gene. The variable domain in full, with the rest retrieved from reference TRBV11-2 and TRBJ2-2, is EAGVAQSPRYKIIEKRQSVAFWCNPISGHATLYWYQQILGQGPKLLIQFQNNGVVDDSQLPKDRFSAERLKGVDSTLKIQPAKLEDSAVYLCASSLSRDYYTGELFFGEGSRLTVL.

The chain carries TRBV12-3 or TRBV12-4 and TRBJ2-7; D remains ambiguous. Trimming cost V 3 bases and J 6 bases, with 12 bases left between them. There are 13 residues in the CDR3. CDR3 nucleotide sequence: TGTGCCAGCAGTTTCTCGACTGGGCGCGAGCAGTACTTC. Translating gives CASSFSTGREQYF.

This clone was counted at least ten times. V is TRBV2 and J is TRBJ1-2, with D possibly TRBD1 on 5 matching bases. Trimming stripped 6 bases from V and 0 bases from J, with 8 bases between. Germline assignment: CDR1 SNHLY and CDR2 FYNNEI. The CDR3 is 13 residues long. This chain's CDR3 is CASSARANYGYTF. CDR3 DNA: TGTGCCAGCAGCGCCAGGGCTAACTATGGCTACACCTTC.

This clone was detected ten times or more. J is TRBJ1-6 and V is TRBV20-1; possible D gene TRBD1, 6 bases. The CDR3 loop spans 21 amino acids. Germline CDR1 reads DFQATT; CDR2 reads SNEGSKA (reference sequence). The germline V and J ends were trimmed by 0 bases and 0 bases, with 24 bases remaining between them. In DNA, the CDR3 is TGCAGTGCTAGAGACCCATCCCCAAACAGGGCCCTAAGCTCCTATAATTCACCCCTCCACTTT. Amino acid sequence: CSARDPSPNRALSSYNSPLHF.

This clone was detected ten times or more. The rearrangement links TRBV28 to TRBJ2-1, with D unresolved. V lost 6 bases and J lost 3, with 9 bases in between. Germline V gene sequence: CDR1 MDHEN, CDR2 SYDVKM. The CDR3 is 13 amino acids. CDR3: CASRDTYYNEQFF. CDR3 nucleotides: TGTGCCAGCAGAGACACCTACTACAATGAGCAGTTCTTC. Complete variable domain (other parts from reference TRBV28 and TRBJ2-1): DVKVTQSSRYLVKRTGEKVFLECVQDMDHENMFWYRQDPGLGLRLIYFSYDVKMKEKGDIPEGYSVSREKKERFSLILESASTNQTSMYLCASRDTYYNEQFFGPGTRLTVL.

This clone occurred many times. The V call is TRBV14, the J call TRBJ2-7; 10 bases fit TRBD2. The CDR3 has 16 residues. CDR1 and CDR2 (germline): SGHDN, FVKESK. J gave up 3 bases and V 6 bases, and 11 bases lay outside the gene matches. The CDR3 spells CASSRFGLADIYEQYF. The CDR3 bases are TGTGCCAGCAGTCGATTCGGACTAGCGGATATCTACGAGCAGTACTTC. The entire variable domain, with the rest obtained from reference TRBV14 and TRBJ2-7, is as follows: EAGVTQFPSHSVIEKGQTVTLRCDPISGHDNLYWYRRVMGKEIKFLLHFVKESKQDESGMPNNRFLAERTGGTYSTLKVQPAELEDSGVYFCASSRFGLADIYEQYFGPGTRLTVT.

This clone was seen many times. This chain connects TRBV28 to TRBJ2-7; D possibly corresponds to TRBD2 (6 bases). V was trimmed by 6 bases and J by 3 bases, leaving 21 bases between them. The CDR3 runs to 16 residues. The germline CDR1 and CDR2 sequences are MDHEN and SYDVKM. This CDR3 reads CASSSRVLGGVYEQYF. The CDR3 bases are TGTGCCAGCAGCTCTCGGGTTCTAGGCGGGGTCTACGAGCAGTACTTC. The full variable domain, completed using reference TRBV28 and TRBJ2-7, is DVKVTQSSRYLVKRTGEKVFLECVQDMDHENMFWYRQDPGLGLRLIYFSYDVKMKEKGDIPEGYSVSREKKERFSLILESASTNQTSMYLCASSSRVLGGVYEQYFGPGTRLTVT.

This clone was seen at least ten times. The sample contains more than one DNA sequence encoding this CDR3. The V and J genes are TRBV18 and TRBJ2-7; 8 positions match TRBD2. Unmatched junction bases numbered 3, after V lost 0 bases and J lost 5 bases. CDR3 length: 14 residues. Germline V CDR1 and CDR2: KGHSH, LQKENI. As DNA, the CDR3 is TGTGCCAGCTCACCACCGGCGGGGGGCCACGAGCAGTACTTC. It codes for CASSPPAGGHEQYF.

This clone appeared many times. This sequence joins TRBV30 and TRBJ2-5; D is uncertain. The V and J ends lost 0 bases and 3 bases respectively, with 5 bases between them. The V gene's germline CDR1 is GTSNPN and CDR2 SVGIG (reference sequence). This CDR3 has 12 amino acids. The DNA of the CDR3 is TGTGCCTGGAGTGTACTTGAAGAGACCCAGTACTTC. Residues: CAWSVLEETQYF.

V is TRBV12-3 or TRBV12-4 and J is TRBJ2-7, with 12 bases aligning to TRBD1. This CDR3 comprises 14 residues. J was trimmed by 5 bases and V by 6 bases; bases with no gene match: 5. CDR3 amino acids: CASSLGTGGDEQYF. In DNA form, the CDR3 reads TGTGCCAGCAGCCTCGGGACAGGGGGCGACGAGCAGTACTTC.

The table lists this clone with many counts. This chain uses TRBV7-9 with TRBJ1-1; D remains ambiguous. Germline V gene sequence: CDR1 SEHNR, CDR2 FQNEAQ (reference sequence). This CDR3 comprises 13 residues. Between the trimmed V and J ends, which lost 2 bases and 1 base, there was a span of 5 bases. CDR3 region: CASSLYGNTEAFF. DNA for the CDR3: TGTGCCAGCAGCTTATACGGGAACACTGAAGCTTTCTTT.

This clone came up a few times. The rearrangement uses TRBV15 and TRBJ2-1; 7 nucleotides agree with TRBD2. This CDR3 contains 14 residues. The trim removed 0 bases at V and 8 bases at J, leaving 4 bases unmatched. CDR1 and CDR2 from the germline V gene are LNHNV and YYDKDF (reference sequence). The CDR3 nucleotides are TGTGCCACCAGCAGAGATACTAGCGTAGATGAGCAGTTCTTC. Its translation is CATSRDTSVDEQFF.

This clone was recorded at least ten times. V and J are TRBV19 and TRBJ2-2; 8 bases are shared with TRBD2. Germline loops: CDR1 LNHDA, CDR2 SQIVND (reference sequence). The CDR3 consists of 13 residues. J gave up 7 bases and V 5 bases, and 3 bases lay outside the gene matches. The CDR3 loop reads CASSAGGFGELFF. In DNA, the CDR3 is TGTGCCAGTAGTGCGGGAGGTTTCGGGGAGCTGTTTTTT.

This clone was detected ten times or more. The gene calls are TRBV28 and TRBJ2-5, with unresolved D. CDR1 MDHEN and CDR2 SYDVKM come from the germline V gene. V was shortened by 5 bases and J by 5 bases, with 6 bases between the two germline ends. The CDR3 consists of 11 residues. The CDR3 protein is CASSIGETQYF. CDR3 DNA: TGTGCCAGCAGTATCGGGGAGACCCAGTACTTC.

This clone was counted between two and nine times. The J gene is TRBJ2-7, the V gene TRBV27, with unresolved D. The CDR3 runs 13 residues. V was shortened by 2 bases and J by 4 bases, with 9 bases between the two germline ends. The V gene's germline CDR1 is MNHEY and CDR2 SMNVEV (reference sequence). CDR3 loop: CASSLGLTYEQYF. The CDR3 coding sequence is TGTGCCAGCAGTTTAGGGCTAACTTACGAGCAGTACTTC.

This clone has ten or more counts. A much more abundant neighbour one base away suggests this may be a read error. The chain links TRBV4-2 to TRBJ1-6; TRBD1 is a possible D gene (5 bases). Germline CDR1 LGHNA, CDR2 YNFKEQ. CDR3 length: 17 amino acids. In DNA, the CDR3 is TGTGCCAGCAGCCCCGCGGGTACGAGGGGTAGTATTTCACCCCCCCACTTT. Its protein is CASSPAGTRGSISPPHF.

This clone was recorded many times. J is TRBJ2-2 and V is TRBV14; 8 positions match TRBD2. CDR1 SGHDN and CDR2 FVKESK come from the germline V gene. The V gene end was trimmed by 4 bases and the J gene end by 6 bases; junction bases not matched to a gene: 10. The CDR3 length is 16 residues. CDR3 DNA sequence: TGTGCCAGCAGCCCTTACGGGCGGGAGGACCCCGGGGAGCTGTTTTTT. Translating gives CASSPYGREDPGELFF.

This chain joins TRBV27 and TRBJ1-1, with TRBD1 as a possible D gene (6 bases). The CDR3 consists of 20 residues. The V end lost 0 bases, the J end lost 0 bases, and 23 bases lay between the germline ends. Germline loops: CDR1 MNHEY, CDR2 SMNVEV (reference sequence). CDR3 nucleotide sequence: TGTGCCAGCAGTTTATCCAATTTCTTCCGGGACATCGATCTGAACACTGAAGCTTTCTTT. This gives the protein CASSLSNFFRDIDLNTEAFF.

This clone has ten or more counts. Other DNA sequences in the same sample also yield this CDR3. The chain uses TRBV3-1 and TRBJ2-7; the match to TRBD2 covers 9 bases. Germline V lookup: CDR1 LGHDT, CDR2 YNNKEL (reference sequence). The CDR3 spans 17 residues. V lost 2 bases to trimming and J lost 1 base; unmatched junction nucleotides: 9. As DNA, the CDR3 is TGTGCCAGCAGCCAACACGGACTAGCGCAACCTTCCTACGAGCAGTACTTC. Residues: CASSQHGLAQPSYEQYF.

The CDR3, as DNA: TGTGCCAGCAGCTTCGCCGGGACAGGGGGACCTGGGGCCAACGTCCTGACTTTC. Protein: CASSFAGTGGPGANVLTF. The V and J genes are TRBV9 and TRBJ2-6; 11 nucleotides match TRBD1. The ends lost 4 bases at V and 2 bases at J; junction bases unmatched: 8. This CDR3 has 18 amino acids. CDR1 and CDR2 from the germline V gene are SGDLS and YYNGEE.

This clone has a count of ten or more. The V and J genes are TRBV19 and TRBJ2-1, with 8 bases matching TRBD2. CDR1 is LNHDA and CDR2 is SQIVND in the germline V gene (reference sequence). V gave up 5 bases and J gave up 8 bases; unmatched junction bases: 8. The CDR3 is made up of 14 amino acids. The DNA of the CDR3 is TGTGCCAGTAGTCCGCGGGGGGTGGGGTATGAGCAGTTCTTC. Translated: CASSPRGVGYEQFF.

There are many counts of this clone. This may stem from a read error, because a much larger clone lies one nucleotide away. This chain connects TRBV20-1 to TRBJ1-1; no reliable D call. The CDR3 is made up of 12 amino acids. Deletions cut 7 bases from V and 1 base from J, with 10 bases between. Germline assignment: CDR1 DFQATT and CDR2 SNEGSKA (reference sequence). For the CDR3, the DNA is TGCAGTGTTAGTTACTGGAACACTGAAGCTTTCTTT. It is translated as CSVSYWNTEAFF.